This T cell receptor beta chain was sequenced for a study of post-analysis software for immune sequencing data. Turning to this clonotype: The antigen is undetermined.

Study-wide results and caveats: Compared with controls, patients had more of about 5 TRBV segments, including TRBV5-6, TRBV5-1 and TRBV20-1. Same-batch preparations were strongly co-clustered by F measure.

Unique molecular identifiers had been added to the TCR beta cDNA libraries. TCRdb re-called the PCR reads through MiXCR, storing one row per CDR3 protein. This sample has 700,000 to 800,000 distinct CDR3 sequences, with 25% to 30% found just once. Per germline, CDR1 LNHDA and CDR2 SQIVND (reference sequence). The CDR3 spans 14 residues. V lost 7 bases, J lost 4 bases, and 16 bases lay in between. The receptor's source is a girl aged 10 to 17 with multiple sclerosis. This chain uses TRBV19 with TRBJ1-1; D gene unclear. The sample taken for sequencing was blood. CDR3 in DNA: TGTGCCAGTACCCCGAGCGTTTCGAGCACTGAAGCTTTCTTT. It codes for CASTPSVSSTEAFF.